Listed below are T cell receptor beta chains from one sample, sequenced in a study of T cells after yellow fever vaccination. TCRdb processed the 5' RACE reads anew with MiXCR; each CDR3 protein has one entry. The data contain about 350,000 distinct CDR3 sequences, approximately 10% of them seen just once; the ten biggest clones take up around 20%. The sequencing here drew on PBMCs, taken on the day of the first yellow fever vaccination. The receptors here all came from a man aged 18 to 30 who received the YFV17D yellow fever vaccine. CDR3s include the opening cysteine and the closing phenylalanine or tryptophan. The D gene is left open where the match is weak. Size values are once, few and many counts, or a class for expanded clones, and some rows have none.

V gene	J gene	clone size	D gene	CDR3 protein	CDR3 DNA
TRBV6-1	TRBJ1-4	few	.	CASSNSINEKLFF	TGTGCCAGCTCAAATAGCATTAATGAAAAACTGTTTTTT
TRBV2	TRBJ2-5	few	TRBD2	CASSEWRRTSGTPGETQYF	TGTGCCAGCAGTGAATGGAGGAGGACTAGCGGGACCCCCGGGGAGACCCAGTACTTC
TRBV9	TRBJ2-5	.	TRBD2	CASSVGPQGLAGQETQYF	TGTGCCAGCAGCGTAGGACCCCAGGGACTAGCGGGGCAAGAGACCCAGTACTTC
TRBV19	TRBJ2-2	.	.	CASSIPGENTGELFF	TGTGCCAGTAGTATACCCGGGGAGAACACCGGGGAGCTGTTTTTT
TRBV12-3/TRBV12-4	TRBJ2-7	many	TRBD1	CASRLTQGLTYEQYF	TGTGCCAGCAGACTAACACAGGGGCTTACCTACGAGCAGTACTTC
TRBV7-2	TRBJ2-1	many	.	CASSLLLGGPYNEQFF	TGTGCCAGCAGCTTATTGCTAGGGGGTCCCTACAATGAGCAGTTCTTC
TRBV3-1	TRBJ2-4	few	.	CASSQGRGQRKNIQYF	TGTGCCAGCAGCCAAGGCCGAGGACAGCGGAAAAACATTCAGTACTTC
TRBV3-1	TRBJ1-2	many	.	CASSQAQGSGYTF	TGTGCCAGCAGCCAAGCGCAGGGGAGCGGCTACACCTTC
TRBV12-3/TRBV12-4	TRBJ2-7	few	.	CASRSGHSPLSEQYF	TGTGCCAGCAGGAGCGGCCACAGCCCCTTGAGCGAGCAGTACTTC
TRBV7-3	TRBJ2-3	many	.	CASSQTASTDTQYF	TGTGCCAGCAGCCAGACAGCTAGCACAGATACGCAGTATTTT
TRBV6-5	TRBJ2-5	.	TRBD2	CASSYRSGAAQETQYF	TGTGCCAGCAGTTACCGAAGCGGGGCCGCGCAAGAGACCCAGTACTTC
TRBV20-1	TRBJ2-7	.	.	CSTRGEDQTYEQYF	TGCAGTACTAGAGGTGAAGACCAGACCTACGAGCAGTACTTC
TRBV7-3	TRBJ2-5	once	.	CASRAPGLQETQYF	TGTGCCAGCAGGGCGCCGGGACTTCAGGAGACCCAGTACTTC
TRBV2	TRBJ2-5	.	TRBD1	CASSDWDRAAETQYF	TGTGCCAGCAGTGACTGGGACAGGGCCGCGGAGACCCAGTACTTC
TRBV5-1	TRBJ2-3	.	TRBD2	CASSLLSSGGTDTQYF	TGCGCCAGCAGCTTGTTGTCTAGCGGGGGAACAGATACGCAGTATTTT
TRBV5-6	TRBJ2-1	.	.	CASSASGITKQFF	TGTGCCAGCAGCGCGTCTGGCATTACGAAGCAGTTCTTC
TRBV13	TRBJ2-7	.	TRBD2	CASSLPQRDLYEQYF	TGTGCCAGCAGCTTACCCCAGCGGGACCTCTACGAGCAGTACTTC
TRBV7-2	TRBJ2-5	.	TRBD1	CASRETGTGVYGTQYF	TGTGCCAGCAGAGAGACCGGGACAGGGGTATATGGGACCCAGTACTTC
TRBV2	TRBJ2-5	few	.	CASSGSTGTSETQYF	TGTGCCAGCAGTGGATCAACAGGGACCTCGGAGACCCAGTACTTC
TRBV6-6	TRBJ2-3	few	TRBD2	CATAGGGTDTQYF	TGTGCCACCGCGGGGGGCGGCACAGATACGCAGTATTTT
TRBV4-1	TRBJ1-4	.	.	CASSLGRINEKLFF	TGCGCCAGCAGCCTGGGACGGATTAATGAAAAACTGTTTTTT
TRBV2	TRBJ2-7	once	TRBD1	CASSEQGANYEQYF	TGTGCCAGCAGTGAACAGGGGGCGAACTACGAGCAGTACTTC
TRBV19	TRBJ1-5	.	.	CASTVTGGLDQPQHF	TGTGCCAGTACCGTGACGGGGGGCTTGGATCAGCCCCAGCATTTT
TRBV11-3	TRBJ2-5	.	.	CASSPSRRVGETQYF	TGTGCCAGCAGCCCCAGCAGGCGAGTCGGAGAGACCCAGTACTTC
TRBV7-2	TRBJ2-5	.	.	CASSLVARVDIETQYF	TGTGCCAGCAGCTTGGTAGCCAGGGTTGATATCGAGACCCAGTACTTC
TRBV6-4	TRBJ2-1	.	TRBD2	CASSEDGLAGGRQFF	TGTGCCAGCAGTGAAGACGGACTAGCGGGGGGAAGGCAGTTCTTC
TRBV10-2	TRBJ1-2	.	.	CASSEVIRGPHGYTF	TGCGCCAGCAGTGAGGTGATCCGGGGGCCTCATGGCTACACCTTC
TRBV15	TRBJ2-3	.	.	CATARAKCTDTQYF	TGTGCCACTGCCAGGGCAAAATGCACAGATACGCAGTATTTT
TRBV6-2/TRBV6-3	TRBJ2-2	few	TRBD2	CASRRGSGGPTGELFF	TGTGCCAGCCGTCGGGGCAGCGGGGGCCCGACCGGGGAGCTGTTTTTT
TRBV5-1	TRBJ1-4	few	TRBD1	CASSFGQGEATNEKLFF	TGCGCCAGCAGCTTCGGACAGGGAGAAGCAACTAATGAAAAACTGTTTTTT
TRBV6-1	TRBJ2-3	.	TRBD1	CASSLGQEEGWDTQYF	TGTGCCAGCAGCTTGGGACAGGAGGAAGGTTGGGATACGCAGTATTTT
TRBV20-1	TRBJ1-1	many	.	CSAAPSLNTEAFF	TGCAGTGCTGCTCCATCCCTGAACACTGAAGCTTTCTTT
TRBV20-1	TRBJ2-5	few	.	CSARKYQETQYF	TGCAGTGCCAGGAAGTACCAAGAGACCCAGTACTTC
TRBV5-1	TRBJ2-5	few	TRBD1	CASSFGGLGQGETQYF	TGCGCCAGCAGCTTCGGGGGTTTGGGACAGGGAGAGACCCAGTACTTC
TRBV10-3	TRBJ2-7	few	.	CAISPTGAPYEQYF	TGTGCCATCAGCCCTACAGGTGCCCCCTACGAGCAGTACTTC
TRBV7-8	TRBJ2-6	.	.	CASSSGRVSGANVLTF	TGTGCCAGCAGCTCCGGACGGGTCTCTGGGGCCAACGTCCTGACTTTC
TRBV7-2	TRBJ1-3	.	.	CASSSEGVTIYF	TGTGCCAGCAGCTCGGAAGGCGTCACCATATATTTT
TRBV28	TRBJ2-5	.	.	CASKGGQLGRETQYF	TGTGCCAGCAAGGGGGGGCAGCTCGGCCGGGAGACCCAGTACTTC
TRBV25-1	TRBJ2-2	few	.	CATSGTDNTGELFF	TGTGCCACTTCCGGGACGGATAACACCGGGGAGCTGTTTTTT
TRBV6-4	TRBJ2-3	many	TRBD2	CASSRTSGGVTDTQYF	TGTGCCAGCAGTCGGACTAGCGGGGGGGTGACAGATACGCAGTATTTT
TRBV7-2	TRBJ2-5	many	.	CASSLVSGETQYF	TGTGCCAGCAGCTTAGTATCGGGAGAGACCCAGTACTTC
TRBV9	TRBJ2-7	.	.	CASSPGPLDSEQYF	TGTGCCAGCAGCCCAGGACCCCTCGACAGCGAGCAGTACTTC
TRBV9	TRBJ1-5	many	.	CASSVEGQGEPQHF	TGTGCCAGCAGCGTAGAGGGTCAGGGCGAACCCCAGCATTTT
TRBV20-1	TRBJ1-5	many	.	CSARDRAINWDQPQHF	TGCAGTGCTAGAGATAGGGCCATTAATTGGGATCAGCCCCAGCATTTT
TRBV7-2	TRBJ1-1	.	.	CANSLPRTVQNTEAFF	TGTGCCAACAGCTTACCCCGGACAGTTCAGAACACTGAAGCTTTCTTT
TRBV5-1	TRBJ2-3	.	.	CASRPGRGRTDTQYF	TGCGCCAGCCGGCCCGGCCGGGGGCGTACAGATACGCAGTATTTT